This T cell receptor (beta chain) was captured by sequencing in a study of blood T cell repertoires in COVID-19 (dated by TCRdb to 2018 to 2020). Study-level background: Collaborator samples came from the United States, Italy and Spain and covered acute and convalescent phases of COVID-19. Where HLA class I and class II types were available, the types were taken from metadata supplied by the sample provider, not from assay-based typing. The prospective study material was composed of cDNA or gDNA derived from T cells, B-cell-depleted T cells, or PBMCs. Samples came from the ongoing ImmuneRACE study (first 160 participants) plus 1,254 subjects from 6 global collaborators. The dataset comprised deeply sampled blood TCRbeta repertoires from subjects exposed to, actively infected with, or recovered from COVID-19. Nearly every sample came with metadata listing a de-identified subject ID, COVID-19 status, age in years and sex. A freely available public database, intended as a resource for researchers studying the immune response to SARS-CoV-2, is where the repertoires were released.

What the research found in general, with its limitations: The quantity of clinical and demographic metadata differed by source and by participant and was supplied without curation.

TCRbeta CDR3 regions were amplified from genomic DNA by means of the immunoSEQ Assay, a bias-controlled multiplex PCR. Under the source paper's analysis protocol: Within the assay, amplification of reference gene primers was used to estimate how many nucleated cells each sample contained. To quantify the absolute abundance of each unique TCRbeta CDR3 rearrangement, sequence reads were collapsed and filtered. For each sample, productive Simpson clonality was calculated by taking the square root of Simpson's diversity index across productive rearrangements. Drawn from immuneACCESS, this table holds only the in-frame rearrangements with V and J called that TCRdb kept. Clones are partly lost; checked studies trace under half to an unresolved V gene and leave the rest unexplained. Clonal size and the V and J genes are those of that table, whereas D and trimming came from the DNA. This sample comprises a few hundred thousand clones, 85% of them detected only once. Around 20% of the sample belongs to the ten largest clones.

Enrolling through a virtual design, the prospective study's participants ranged in age from roughly 18 to 89 years and lived across 20 to 25 United States geographic areas. Cohort assignment in the prospective study relied on participant-reported clinical history from a screening survey and a study questionnaire. For ImmuneRACE Cohort 3, a participant was defined as recovered based on two consecutive negative NP/OP PCR tests, clearance by a healthcare professional, or resolution of symptoms. In the prospective study, whole blood, serum and a nasopharyngeal or oropharyngeal swab were collected from each participant by mobile phlebotomists. Participants in the prospective study had the option to provide additional blood draws and questionnaires over an approximately two-month period. Before DNA extraction, blood samples from the prospective study were shipped at room temperature or frozen. From the cysteine through the phenylalanine, the CDR3 covers 16 amino acids. CDR3 DNA is the only sequence kept; it has 48 bases, read in frame from the first base. Unmatched junction bases come to 6, with V trimmed by 6 bases and J by 0 bases. Taken from the germline V gene, the CDR1 and CDR2 loops are SGHAT and FQNNGV.

In regard to this clone: Its specific antigen is unknown. There are no base qualities to consult, and no much larger clone falls within one base.

The TCR was taken from a middle-aged man who had recovered from COVID-19. Here the chain combines TRBV11-2 and TRBJ2-1, with 9 bases in between that match TRBD2. Material: PBMCs or T cells enriched from blood (not recorded which). CDR3 sequence: CASSLTSGSSYNEQFF. The nucleotide sequence reads as follows: TGTGCCAGCAGTTTGACTAGCGGTAGCTCCTACAATGAGCAGTTCTTC. The full variable domain, with segments outside the CDR3 supplied by the reference TRBV11-2 and TRBJ2-1 proteins, appears as EAGVAQSPRYKIIEKRQSVAFWCNPISGHATLYWYQQILGQGPKLLIQFQNNGVVDDSQLPKDRFSAERLKGVDSTLKIQPAKLEDSAVYLCASSLTSGSSYNEQFFGPGTRLTVL.